The 31 T cell receptor beta chains given below trace back to one sample, sequenced in a study of T cell repertoires in cytomegalovirus infection. TCRdb used MiXCR to reprocess the reads, holding one entry per CDR3 protein. The sample holds around 450,000 distinct CDR3 sequences, approximately 31% seen once. Sample: PBMCs. The receptor set was obtained from a human donor in good health (CMV status not recorded). Some clones in this sample may be carry-over from other donors' samples.

With respect to this clonotype: Because the CDR3 is missing its conserved closing phenylalanine or tryptophan, this is likely a read error. The chain recombines TRBV12-3 or TRBV12-4 with TRBJ1-2, with 7 positions matching TRBD1. CDR3 length equals 15 residues. The V gene end was trimmed by 5 bases and the J gene end by 7 bases; junction bases not matched to a gene: 13. The CDR3 sequence is CASSPTQGPRSGYTL. In DNA, the CDR3 is TGTGCCAGCAGTCCAACACAGGGGCCGCGCTCTGGCTACACCTTA.

This chain links TRBV7-2 with TRBJ1-2; 11 positions match TRBD1. The germline CDR1 and CDR2 sequences are SGHTA and FQGNSA. Germline trimming cut 5 bases from V and 4 bases from J; bases unmatched to any gene: 9. The CDR3 extends over 16 amino acids. CDR3 nucleotide sequence: TGTGCCAGCAGCACAGGGACAGGGGGAATGAGCTATGGCTACACCTTC. Residues: CASSTGTGGMSYGYTF. Supplemented by reference TRBV7-2 and TRBJ1-2, the full variable domain reads GAGVSQSPSNKVTEKGKDVELRCDPISGHTALYWYRQSLGQGLEFLIYFQGNSAPDKSGLPSDRFSAERTGGSVSTLTIQRTQQEDSAVYLCASSTGTGGMSYGYTFGSGTRLTVV.

This clonotype came up a few times. CDR3 region: CASSPLESSTDTQYF. Written as DNA, the CDR3 is TGTGCCAGCAGCCCATTAGAATCTAGCACAGATACGCAGTATTTT. The J gene is TRBJ2-3, the V gene TRBV7-9, with unresolved D. With 5 bases removed from V and 0 bases from J, the gap between germline ends came to 12 bases. CDR3 length: 15 residues. Looked up from germline, CDR1 is SEHNR and CDR2 is FQNEAQ (reference sequence).

A note on this clonotype: A much larger clone sits a single nucleotide away, making a read error possible. The gene calls are TRBV7-2 and TRBJ2-2, with 8 positions matching TRBD2. Germline V gives CDR1 SGHTA, CDR2 FQGNSA. The CDR3 is 18 amino acids. J gave up 0 bases and V 1 base, and 7 bases lay outside the gene matches. CDR3 in amino acids: CASSLGGAGGPNTGELFF. The CDR3, as DNA: TGTGCCAGCAGCTTAGGTGGGGCGGGGGGCCCGAACACCGGGGAGCTGTTTTTT.

The chain links TRBV5-8 to TRBJ1-1; D may be TRBD1 (5 bases). Germline CDR1 and CDR2: SGHTS and YDEGEE. This CDR3 contains 15 residues. Trimming removed 7 bases from V and 3 bases from J, with 19 bases in between. As DNA, the CDR3 is TGTGCCAGCTCTCCCGGGGCAGGGCCGGACACTGAAGCTTTCTTT. This codes for CASSPGAGPDTEAFF.

The V gene is TRBV7-9, the J gene TRBJ2-2; the match to TRBD1 covers 9 bases. The germline gives CDR1 SEHNR, CDR2 FQNEAQ (reference sequence). The trim removed 5 bases at V and 5 bases at J, leaving 6 bases unmatched. The length of the CDR3 is 15 residues. CDR3 amino acids: CASSRGDRATGELFF. Written as DNA, the CDR3 is TGTGCCAGCAGCCGAGGGGACAGGGCGACCGGGGAGCTGTTTTTT.

The chain joins TRBV5-1 to TRBJ1-2; the match to TRBD1 covers 9 bases. J was trimmed by 4 bases and V by 5 bases; bases with no gene match: 9. The CDR3 has 15 amino acids. The germline V gene has CDR1 SGHRS and CDR2 YFSETQ. The CDR3 DNA follows: TGCGCCAGCAGTTCCGGGACAGGGAGTTCCTATGGCTACACCTTC. Translating it yields CASSSGTGSSYGYTF.

This clonotype was found a few times. J is TRBJ1-6 and V is TRBV6-5; no reliable D call. V lost 2 bases, J lost 8 bases, and 13 bases lay in between. The CDR3 covers 15 residues. Germline V gene sequence: CDR1 MNHEY, CDR2 SVGAGI. The DNA for the CDR3 is TGTGCCAGCAGTTACGGAGGGTTAGGGTATTCACCCCTCCACTTT. Protein: CASSYGGLGYSPLHF.

The J gene is TRBJ1-4, the V gene TRBV27; D may be TRBD1 (5 bases). The CDR3 covers 14 residues. V was clipped by 2 bases and J by 6 bases, with 10 bases between them. CDR1 MNHEY and CDR2 SMNVEV come from the germline V gene (reference sequence). The CDR3 loop is CASSLTMGDEKLFF. DNA for the CDR3: TGTGCCAGCAGTTTAACCATGGGGGATGAAAAACTGTTTTTT. Full variable domain (outside the CDR3, taken from reference TRBV27 and TRBJ1-4): EAQVTQNPRYLITVTGKKLTVTCSQNMNHEYMSWYRQDPGLGLRQIYYSMNVEVTDKGDVPEGYKVSRKEKRNFPLILESPSPNQTSLYFCASSLTMGDEKLFFGSGTQLSVL.

A note on this clonotype: A much larger clone is a single base away; this may be a read error. This chain links TRBV7-8 with TRBJ2-3; 7 bases are shared with TRBD1. CDR1 and CDR2 (germline): SGHVS, FQNEAQ. V shed 1 base, J shed 5 bases, and the junction held 6 bases outside the gene matches. The CDR3 length is 15 residues. The CDR3 here is CASSLEGANKDTQYF. For the CDR3, the DNA is TGTGCCAGCAGCTTAGAGGGGGCTAACAAAGATACGCAGTATTTT.

About this clonotype itself: A read error may explain this, as a much larger clone is one base away. The genes are TRBV12-3 or TRBV12-4 and TRBJ1-1, with D possibly TRBD1 on 6 matching bases. The CDR3 spans 16 residues. The CDR3 bases are TGTGACAGCAGTTTAAACCCAGGACAGATCAACACTGAAGCTTTCTTT. This translates into CDSSLNPGQINTEAFF.

A few counts support this clonotype. The chain carries TRBV30 and TRBJ1-1; TRBD1 matches at 9 bases. V lost 7 bases, J lost 4 bases, and 4 bases stayed unmatched. The CDR3 spans 12 residues. Germline V gene lookup returns CDR1 GTSNPN and CDR2 SVGIG (reference sequence). CDR3 sequence (DNA): TGTGCCTTGGACAGGGGCGGCACTGAAGCTTTCTTT. It codes for CALDRGGTEAFF.

This clonotype appeared a few times. The rearrangement joins TRBV29-1 to TRBJ2-1; possibly TRBD2 for D (6 bases). The CDR3 sequence is 16 residues long. Germline loops: CDR1 SQVTM, CDR2 ANQGSEA. V dropped 4 bases and J dropped 1 base, with 17 bases sitting between them. CDR3 protein: CSVVGGEGPSYNEQFF. As DNA, the CDR3 is TGCAGCGTTGTGGGAGGCGAGGGGCCTTCCTACAATGAGCAGTTCTTC.

V is TRBV10-3 and J is TRBJ2-7, with TRBD2 as a possible D gene (5 bases). Looked up from germline, CDR1 is ENHRY and CDR2 is SYGVKD. V lost 1 base and J lost 4, with 8 bases in between. This CDR3 contains 13 residues. CDR3 sequence reads: CAISEFTGYEQYF. The CDR3 bases are TGTGCCATCAGTGAGTTTACGGGGTACGAGCAGTACTTC.

This clonotype was detected many times. The rearrangement links TRBV19 to TRBJ1-2, with 8 bases matching TRBD1. The CDR3 spans 15 residues. The ends lost 6 bases at V and 0 bases at J; junction bases unmatched: 6. CDR1 is LNHDA and CDR2 is SQIVND in the germline V gene (reference sequence). The CDR3 protein is CASSPTGASNYGYTF. The CDR3 nucleotides read TGTGCCAGTAGCCCGACAGGGGCGTCTAACTATGGCTACACCTTC. The full variable domain, in which reference TRBV19 and TRBJ1-2 provide the parts outside the CDR3, is DGGITQSPKYLFRKEGQNVTLSCEQNLNHDAMYWYRQDPGQGLRLIYYSQIVNDFQKGDIAEGYSVSREKKESFPLTVTSAQKNPTAFYLCASSPTGASNYGYTFGSGTRLTVV.

On this clonotype itself: This may be a read error, as it is one base from a much larger clone. The chain uses TRBV4-1 and TRBJ1-4; D is uncertain. Germline loops: CDR1 MGHRA, CDR2 YSYEKL. This CDR3 is built from 15 residues. CDR3 sequence reads: CACSQGGVVNEKLFF. Here the CDR3 DNA reads TGCGCCTGCAGCCAAGGAGGTGTAGTGAATGAAAAACTGTTTTTT.

This chain uses TRBV4-3 with TRBJ2-3, with 10 bases that match TRBD2. The CDR3 extends over 16 amino acids. The germline V gene encodes CDR1 LGHNA and CDR2 YSLEER. V shed 3 bases and J 0 bases; nucleotides not matched to a gene: 3. CDR3 DNA: TGCGCCAGCAGCCAGCTAGCGGGGGTGAGCACAGATACGCAGTATTTT. This translates into CASSQLAGVSTDTQYF.

This clonotype was counted between two and nine times. The chain couples TRBV6-2 or TRBV6-3 to TRBJ2-2, with 11 bases matching TRBD1. V shed 5 bases, J shed 0 bases, and the junction held 14 bases outside the gene matches. The CDR3 totals 20 residues. In germline, CDR1 is MNHEY, CDR2 SVGEGT. The DNA of the CDR3 is TGTGCCAGCAGTCCTACCGCCTGGACAGGGGGCATCGCGAACACCGGGGAGCTGTTTTTT. Amino acid sequence: CASSPTAWTGGIANTGELFF.

Notes on this clonotype: Sequence at one end of the junction differs from germline and may be a read error. This chain joins TRBV5-4 and TRBJ2-5; either TRBD1 or TRBD2 may supply D (5 bases each). Germline CDR1 and CDR2: SGHNT and YYREEE (reference sequence). The CDR3 covers 16 residues. The CDR3 protein is CASSRFGTPIQKTQYF. In DNA form, the CDR3 reads TGTGCCAGCAGCCGATTCGGGACGCCGATCCAAAAGACCCAGTACTTC. Based on the CDR3 plus reference TRBV5-4 and TRBJ2-5, the full variable domain is ETGVTQSPTHLIKTRGQQVTLRCSSQSGHNTVSWYQQALGQGPQFIFQYYREEENGRGNFPPRFSGLQFPNYSSELNVNALELDDSALYLCASSRFGTPIQKTQYFGPGTRLLVL.

This clonotype was counted a single time. This chain connects TRBV14 to TRBJ2-4; D not resolved. V gave up 4 bases and J gave up 0 bases, with 16 bases separating them. This CDR3 is 17 amino acids long. CDR1 and CDR2 (germline): SGHDN, FVKESK. CDR3 sequence (DNA): TGTGCCAGCAGCCCCACTTGGGAAGGGCTAGCCAAAAACATTCAGTACTTC. Protein sequence: CASSPTWEGLAKNIQYF.

This chain uses TRBV4-3 with TRBJ2-2; TRBD2 is a possible D gene (5 bases). Trimming removed 0 bases at V and 5 bases at J, with 22 bases between. The germline gives CDR1 LGHNA, CDR2 YSLEER. This CDR3 is 19 amino acids long. The CDR3 DNA sequence: TGCGCCAGCAGCCAAGACCCGGTGCAGGTTCTAGCTGTAACCGGGGAGCTGTTTTTT. Amino acids: CASSQDPVQVLAVTGELFF.

This clonotype was recorded a few times. The chain recombines TRBV11-1 with TRBJ2-1; perhaps TRBD2 as D (6 bases). V was shortened by 5 bases and J by 0 bases, with 8 bases between the two germline ends. This CDR3 is built from 14 residues. Germline CDR1 reads SGHAT; CDR2 reads FQDESV (reference sequence). The CDR3 DNA is TGTGCCAGCAGCGGGCGGGACTCCTACAATGAGCAGTTCTTC. Residues: CASSGRDSYNEQFF.

This clonotype was recorded a few times. This rearrangement joins TRBV7-9 to TRBJ1-3, with D hard to call. Germline CDR1 and CDR2: SEHNR and FQNEAQ (reference sequence). The CDR3 runs to 15 residues. Trimming cost V 2 bases and J 0 bases, with 8 bases left between them. CDR3 nucleotides: TGTGCCAGCAGCTTACCCGGCAGCTCTGGAAACACCATATATTTT. Translated: CASSLPGSSGNTIYF.

Turning to this clonotype: Just one base apart from a much larger clone, this may be a read error. A read error is likely, as this CDR3 ends without the conserved phenylalanine or tryptophan. The chain has TRBV10-3 and TRBJ2-7; D may match TRBD1 or TRBD2 (6 bases each). CDR3 length: 14 amino acids. CDR1 and CDR2 from the germline V gene are ENHRY and SYGVKD. Trimming shortened V by 8 bases and J by 1 base, and 15 bases separated the two germline ends. The CDR3 protein is CAIGQGTPSYEQYL. The CDR3 coding sequence is TGTGCCATCGGGCAGGGGACTCCTTCCTACGAGCAGTACTTA.

V and J are TRBV20-1 and TRBJ1-5; 9 bases match TRBD1. V lost 1 base, J lost 0 bases, and 7 bases stayed unmatched. CDR3 size: 17 residues. The germline V gene encodes CDR1 DFQATT and CDR2 SNEGSKA (reference sequence). The CDR3 DNA sequence: TGCAGTGCTAGAGGAAGCGGGACAGGGCTTAGCAATCAGCCCCAGCATTTT. Its translation is CSARGSGTGLSNQPQHF.

The chain has TRBV7-8 and TRBJ1-3, with D hard to call. Trimming cost V 4 bases and J 0 bases, with 7 bases left between them. Germline lookup yields CDR1 SGHVS and CDR2 FQNEAQ. The CDR3 consists of 14 residues. The DNA for the CDR3 is TGTGCCAGCAGCTCTAGGTTCTCTGGAAACACCATATATTTT. As protein: CASSSRFSGNTIYF.

As regards this clonotype: No conserved phenylalanine or tryptophan is present at the end of the CDR3, so a read error is the likely explanation. The limits of the CDR3 on the DNA are not certain, so only TCRdb's listed CDR3 is given. The chain is built from TRBV4-3 and TRBJ1-5. Looked up from germline, CDR1 is LGHNA and CDR2 is YSLEER. The CDR3 is 16 residues long, ends included. The CDR3 loop reads CASSQVRMNSNQPQQL.

This clonotype has a count of ten or more. The gene calls are TRBV7-9 and TRBJ1-1; 8 bases line up with TRBD1. J lost 4 bases, V lost 5 bases, and 6 bases had no gene match. The CDR3 consists of 14 residues. Germline V gives CDR1 SEHNR, CDR2 FQNEAQ (reference sequence). CDR3 protein: CASSPWTGSTEAFF. The CDR3 DNA is TGTGCCAGCAGCCCCTGGACAGGGAGCACTGAAGCTTTCTTT. The variable domain in full, completed from reference TRBV7-9 and TRBJ1-1, reads DTGVSQNPRHKITKRGQNVTFRCDPISEHNRLYWYRQTLGQGPEFLTYFQNEAQLEKSRLLSDRFSAERPKGSFSTLEIQRTEQGDSAMYLCASSPWTGSTEAFFGQGTRLTVV.

This clonotype was counted a few times. The chain has TRBV13 and TRBJ2-1; a possible D gene is TRBD1 (5 bases). In germline, CDR1 is PRHDT, CDR2 FYEKMQ (reference sequence). The length of the CDR3 is 15 residues. Trimming cost V 5 bases and J 8 bases, with 19 bases left between them. The CDR3 nucleotides read TGTGCCAGCAGCCTTCAGGGCCCTCGGTCGGATGAGCAGTTCTTC. Amino acid sequence: CASSLQGPRSDEQFF.

This sequence joins TRBV4-2 and TRBJ2-1; 13 positions agree with TRBD2. The CDR3 is 15 amino acids. The junction had 2 bases not matched to a gene; V was cut back by 6 bases and J by 3 bases. Germline V lookup: CDR1 LGHNA, CDR2 YNFKEQ. The CDR3: CASRGTSGVYNEQFF. The CDR3 nucleotides read TGTGCCAGCAGGGGGACTAGCGGGGTCTACAATGAGCAGTTCTTC.

This clonotype was seen a handful of times. The rearrangement joins TRBV7-2 to TRBJ2-3; D is ambiguous. The V end lost 5 bases, the J end lost 8 bases, and 11 bases lay between the germline ends. CDR3 size: 12 residues. Germline assignment: CDR1 SGHTA and CDR2 FQGNSA. CDR3 sequence: CASSNPEATQYF. The CDR3 DNA is TGTGCCAGCAGCAACCCGGAAGCTACGCAGTATTTT.